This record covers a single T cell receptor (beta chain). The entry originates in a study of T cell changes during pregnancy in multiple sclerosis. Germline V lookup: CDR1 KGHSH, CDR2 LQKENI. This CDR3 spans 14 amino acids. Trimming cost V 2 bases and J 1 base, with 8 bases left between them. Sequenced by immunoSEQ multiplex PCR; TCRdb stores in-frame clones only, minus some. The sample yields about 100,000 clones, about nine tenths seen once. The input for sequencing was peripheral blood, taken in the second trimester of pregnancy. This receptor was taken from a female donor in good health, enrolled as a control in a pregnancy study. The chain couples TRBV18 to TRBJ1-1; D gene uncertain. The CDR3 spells CASSPARENTEAFF. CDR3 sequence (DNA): TGTGCCAGCTCACCAGCGCGTGAGAACACTGAAGCTTTCTTT.